This note documents a single T cell receptor beta chain sequence. The data originate from a study of blood T cell repertoires in COVID-19. Study summary: Sample material is recorded as cDNA or gDNA derived from T cells, B-cell-depleted T cells, or PBMCs.

Generated by immunoSEQ multiplex PCR, the TCRdb table keeps only in-frame clones and is missing some. The sample shows a few hundred thousand clones, about 80% of them seen only once. V was pared by 6 bases and J by 6 bases, with 10 bases between. CDR3 length equals 11 residues. Germline V gene lookup returns CDR1 DFQATT and CDR2 SNEGSKA (reference sequence). The sequence was collected from a woman older than 75 with acute or convalescent COVID-19. The rearrangement links TRBV20-1 to TRBJ2-3; D is perhaps TRBD2 (5 bases). Sample: peripheral blood. As DNA, the CDR3 is TGCAGTGCCCTAGCCGCCGATACGCAGTATTTT. This translates into CSALAADTQYF.